The clone carrying this TCR beta chain showed up just a few times. No antigen is known for it. The data belong to a study of OX40 agonist ivuxolimab in advanced cancers. Sequencing was performed with immunoSEQ multiplex PCR; in TCRdb, only in-frame clones are kept and a portion is missing. Counted here are roughly 50,000 clones, about four fifths occurring once; the ten biggest clones make up 1.2%. The study, taken as a whole, reports: By week 6 at 0.1 to 3.0 mg/kg, blood CD4+ and CD8+ T cells had expanded clonally.

V dropped 0 bases and J dropped 3 bases, with 4 bases sitting between them. The CDR3 loop spans 13 amino acids. CDR1 and CDR2 from the germline V gene are SGDLS and YYNGEE. The chain employs TRBV9 and TRBJ1-5; no clear D gene. The source material was CD4+ or CD8+ T cells sorted from blood, sampled in a trial of the OX40 agonist ivuxolimab. This sequence was found in an adult with an advanced solid tumor such as melanoma, head and neck, liver or kidney cancer. The chain's CDR3 is CASSVDPNQPQHF. CDR3 in DNA: TGTGCCAGCAGCGTAGATCCCAATCAGCCCCAGCATTTT.